This is a list of T cell receptor beta chains from one sample in a study of OX40 agonist ivuxolimab in advanced cancers. Clones were read by immunoSEQ multiplex PCR, and TCRdb kept only the in-frame ones, dropping some. The table includes about 66,000 clones, 60% to 80% detected once. The material sequenced was CD4+ or CD8+ T cells sorted from blood, taken in a trial of the OX40 agonist ivuxolimab. The receptors here all came from an adult with an advanced solid tumor such as melanoma, head and neck, liver or kidney cancer. The CDR3 runs from the conserved cysteine through the conserved F or W. The order of the fields is D gene, J gene, V gene, clone size, CDR3 protein, CDR3 DNA. The D gene is left open where the match is weak. Where a row states a size, it is once, few, many or the class of an expanded clone; other rows omit it.

NA,TRBJ2-6,TRBV6-6,few,CASSYGQASGANVLTF,TGTGCCAGCAGTTACGGGCAGGCGTCTGGGGCCAACGTCCTGACTTTC
NA,TRBJ2-3,TRBV11-3,NA,CASSPAPDTQYF,TGTGCCAGCAGCCCGGCTCCAGATACGCAGTATTTT
NA,TRBJ2-7,TRBV28,NA,CASRADQDPPKQYF,TGTGCCAGCAGGGCGGATCAGGACCCCCCAAAGCAGTACTTC
TRBD1,TRBJ1-2,TRBV2,NA,CASSRGQGPSYGYTF,TGTGCCAGCAGCCGGGGACAGGGACCGAGCTATGGCTACACCTTC
NA,TRBJ2-7,TRBV6-5,NA,CASSQGLDLSYEQYF,TGTGCCAGCAGCCAGGGATTGGACCTCTCCTACGAGCAGTACTTC
TRBD1,TRBJ1-5,TRBV28,NA,CATNRGNQPQHF,TGTGCCACAAACAGGGGAAATCAGCCCCAGCATTTT
NA,TRBJ2-5,TRBV7-9,NA,CASSLLTGLQETQYF,TGTGCCAGCAGCTTACTCACAGGGCTACAAGAGACCCAGTACTTC
NA,TRBJ1-2,TRBV5-6,NA,CASSFLSTPYGYTF,TGTGCCAGCAGCTTTTTGTCAACTCCATATGGCTACACCTTC
NA,TRBJ1-1,TRBV29-1,NA,CSVSLGVNTEAFF,TGCAGCGTTTCCTTAGGGGTGAACACTGAAGCTTTCTTT
NA,TRBJ1-1,TRBV7-9,NA,CASSSTPEAFF,TGTGCCAGCAGCTCTACCCCCGAAGCTTTCTTT
NA,TRBJ1-4,TRBV15,NA,CATSRGPTGTYEKLFF,TGTGCCACCAGCAGAGGTCCTACAGGGACCTATGAAAAACTGTTTTTT
TRBD1,TRBJ1-3,TRBV10-3,NA,CATKGTGGFSGNTIYF,TGTGCCACCAAAGGGACAGGGGGGTTCTCTGGAAACACCATATATTTT
NA,TRBJ1-5,TRBV6-1,NA,CASTYNINQPQHF,TGTGCCAGCACTTACAATATCAATCAGCCCCAGCATTTT
NA,TRBJ2-5,TRBV6-6,NA,CASSPGLPSETQYF,TGTGCCAGCAGCCCAGGACTACCATCAGAGACCCAGTACTTC
TRBD2,TRBJ2-1,TRBV11-2,few,CASSLQTSGGEQFF,TGTGCCAGCAGCTTACAGACTAGCGGCGGTGAGCAGTTCTTC
NA,TRBJ1-1,TRBV28,NA,CASRPQGGVNTEAFF,TGTGCCAGCAGGCCACAGGGCGGAGTGAACACTGAAGCTTTCTTT
NA,TRBJ2-7,TRBV2,NA,CASSELASAYEQYF,TGTGCCAGCAGTGAATTGGCTAGCGCTTACGAGCAGTACTTC
NA,TRBJ2-5,TRBV29-1,once,CSVLGHQETQYF,TGCAGCGTTCTCGGGCACCAAGAGACCCAGTACTTC
NA,TRBJ2-7,TRBV28,NA,CASRYGQETTYEQYF,TGTGCCAGCAGATATGGGCAGGAAACTACCTACGAGCAGTACTTC
NA,TRBJ1-3,TRBV15,NA,CATATGPGNTIYF,TGTGCCACCGCAACAGGGCCTGGAAACACCATATATTTT
NA,TRBJ1-1,TRBV10-3,once,CAISESGIGEAFF,TGTGCCATCAGTGAGTCGGGGATTGGGGAAGCTTTCTTT